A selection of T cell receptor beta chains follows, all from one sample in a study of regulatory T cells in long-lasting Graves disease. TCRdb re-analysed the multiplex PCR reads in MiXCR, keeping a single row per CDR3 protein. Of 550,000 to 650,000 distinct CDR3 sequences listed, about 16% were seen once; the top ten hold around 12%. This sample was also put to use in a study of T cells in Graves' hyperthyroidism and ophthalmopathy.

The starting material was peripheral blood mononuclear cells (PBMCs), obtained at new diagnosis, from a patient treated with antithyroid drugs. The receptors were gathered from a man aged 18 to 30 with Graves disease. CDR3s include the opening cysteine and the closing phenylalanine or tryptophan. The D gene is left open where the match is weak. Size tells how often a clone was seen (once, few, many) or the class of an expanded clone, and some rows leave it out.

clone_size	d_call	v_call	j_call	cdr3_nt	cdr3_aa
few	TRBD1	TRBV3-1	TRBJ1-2	TGTGCCAGCAGCCAAGAACGGGACAGGGGTAACTATGGCTACACCTTC	CASSQERDRGNYGYTF
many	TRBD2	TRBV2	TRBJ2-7	TGTGCCAGCAGTGAACCCGCCGGGGGGGAGCAGTACTTC	CASSEPAGGEQYF
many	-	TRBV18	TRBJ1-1	TGTGCCAGCTCACCGCTCAGCAACACTGAAGCTTTCTTT	CASSPLSNTEAFF
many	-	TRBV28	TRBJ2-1	TGTGCCACGGGCCTTAGGGACCTCTCCTACAATGAGCAGTTCTTC	CATGLRDLSYNEQFF
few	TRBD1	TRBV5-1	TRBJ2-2	TGCGCCAGCGTATTGGGTCCGGGACAGGGGGCGAACGGGGAGCTGTTTTTT	CASVLGPGQGANGELFF
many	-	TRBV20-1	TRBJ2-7	TGCAGTGCTAGAGATGATGGCGGAACCTACGAGCAGTACTTC	CSARDDGGTYEQYF
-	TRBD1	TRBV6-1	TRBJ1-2	TGTGCCAGCAGTACGTCTCCGGACAGGACTAACTATGGCTACACCTTC	CASSTSPDRTNYGYTF
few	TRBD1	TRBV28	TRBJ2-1	TGTGCCAGCCAAAAGGGACAGCGCTTCGATGAGCAGTTCTTC	CASQKGQRFDEQFF
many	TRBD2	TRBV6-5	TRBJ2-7	TGTGCCAGCAGTTCACCCAGGACTAGCGGCTTGACTTACGAGCAGTACTTC	CASSSPRTSGLTYEQYF
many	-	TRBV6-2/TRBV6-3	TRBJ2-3	TGTGCCAGCAGGGACAGAGCCACAGATACGCAGTATTTT	CASRDRATDTQYF
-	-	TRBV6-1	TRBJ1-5	TGTGCCACCAGCTTCGGGATCCATCAGCCCCAGCATTTT	CATSFGIHQPQHF
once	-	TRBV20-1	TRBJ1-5	TGCAGTGCTAGAGATGAACGCTCCCCCGTACCCCAGCATTTT	CSARDERSPVPQHF
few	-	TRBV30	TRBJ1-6	TGTGCCTGGAGTGTACCGGTGACAGGATTTTCCACCGCCTCGTTT	CAWSVPVTGFSTASF
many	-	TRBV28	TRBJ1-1	TGTGCCAGCAGTTCGGGGGCCTTAGGGTACACTGAAGCTTTCTTT	CASSSGALGYTEAFF
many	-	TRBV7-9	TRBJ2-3	TGTGCCAGCAGCTTGGTGGGAAGAGATACGCAGTATTTT	CASSLVGRDTQYF
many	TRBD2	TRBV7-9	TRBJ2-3	TGTGCCAGCAGCCCACTAGCGGGAGAACAGCCGGATACGCAGTATTTT	CASSPLAGEQPDTQYF
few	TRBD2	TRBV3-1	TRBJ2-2	TGTGCCAGCAGCGGGCGCGGACTAGCGGGAGGGCCGAACACCGGGGAGCTGTTTTTT	CASSGRGLAGGPNTGELFF
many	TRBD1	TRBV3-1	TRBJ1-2	TGTGCCAGCTCGGACAGGATTGGCTACACCTTC	CASSDRIGYTF
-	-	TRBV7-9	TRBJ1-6	TGTGCCAGCAGCTCCTCTGACGGGCTCCTTAATTCACCCCTCCACTTT	CASSSSDGLLNSPLHF
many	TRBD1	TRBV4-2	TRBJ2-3	TGTGCCAGCAGCCATCCGGACAGGGAAGCAGATACGCAGTATTTT	CASSHPDREADTQYF
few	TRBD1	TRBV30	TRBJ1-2	TGTGCCTACTCTGAGGCAGGGGGCAACTATGGCTACACCTTC	CAYSEAGGNYGYTF
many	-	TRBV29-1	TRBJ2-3	TGCAGCGTTCGCCGGGGCGGAGATACGCAGTATTTT	CSVRRGGDTQYF
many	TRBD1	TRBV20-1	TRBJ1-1	TGCAGTGCTTGGACAATCAGGGGGCGCGGCACTGAAGCTTTCTTT	CSAWTIRGRGTEAFF
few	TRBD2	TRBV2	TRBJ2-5	TGTGCCAGCAAAGGGAACCCACTAGCGGGAGAGTGGGAGACCCAGTACTTC	CASKGNPLAGEWETQYF
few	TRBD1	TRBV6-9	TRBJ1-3	TGTGCCAGCAGTTACTCGAACTCCAGGGGGAAAGGAAACACCATATATTTT	CASSYSNSRGKGNTIYF
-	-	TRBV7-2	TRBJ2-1	TGTGCCAGCAGCTTAACGGGAGTAGGGAGTGAGCAGTTCTTC	CASSLTGVGSEQFF
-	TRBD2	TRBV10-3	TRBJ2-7	TGTGCCATCAGGCCCTCAACTACCGGGACTAGCGGGTATTCCTACGAGCAGTACTTC	CAIRPSTTGTSGYSYEQYF
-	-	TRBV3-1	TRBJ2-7	TGTGCCAGCAGCCAGGACGGGGCCGAGCAGTACTTC	CASSQDGAEQYF
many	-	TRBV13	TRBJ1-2	TGTGCCAGCAGCTTAGGGTCTGGCTACACCTTC	CASSLGSGYTF
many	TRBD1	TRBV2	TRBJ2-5	TGTGCCAGCAGACGGGACAGATCAGAAGAGACCCAGTACTTC	CASRRDRSEETQYF
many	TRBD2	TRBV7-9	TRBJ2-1	TGTGCCAGCAGCGCCCCGACTAGCGGGAGAGATGAGCAGTTCTTC	CASSAPTSGRDEQFF
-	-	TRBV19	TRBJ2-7	TGTGCCAGTAGTAGACTAAACACGGGAGACTACGAGCAGTACTTC	CASSRLNTGDYEQYF
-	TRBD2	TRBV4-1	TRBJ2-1	TGCGCCAGCAGCCCGTACGGGACTAGCGGAAACAATGAGCAGTTCTTC	CASSPYGTSGNNEQFF
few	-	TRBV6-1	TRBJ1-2	TGTGCCAGCACCCCCGGTCGGGCCTATGGCTACACCTTC	CASTPGRAYGYTF
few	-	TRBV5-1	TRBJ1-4	TGCGCCAGCAGCTTGGCTTTGCAGGGAGGCACTAATGAAAAACTGTTTTTT	CASSLALQGGTNEKLFF
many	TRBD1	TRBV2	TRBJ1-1	TGTGCCAGCAGAGAGGACAGGGGTTTCATGAACACTGAAGCTTTCTTT	CASREDRGFMNTEAFF
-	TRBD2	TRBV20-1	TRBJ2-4	TGCAGTGCTAGAGATACGGGGAGGGGAGCCAAAAACATTCAGTACTTC	CSARDTGRGAKNIQYF
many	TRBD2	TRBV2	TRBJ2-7	TGTGCCAGCGGTGTGGGGCGGGAGGCCCCCTACGAGCAGTACTTC	CASGVGREAPYEQYF
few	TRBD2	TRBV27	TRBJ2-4	TGTGCCAGCAGTTCCGGACTAGCGGGAGTACAAAACATTCAGTACTTC	CASSSGLAGVQNIQYF
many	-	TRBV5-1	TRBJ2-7	TGCGCCAGCAGCTTGGCGGCAGGGAGTTACGAGCAGTACTTC	CASSLAAGSYEQYF
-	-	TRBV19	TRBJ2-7	TGTGCCAGTAGTATAGCCACCTCCTACGAGCAGTACTTC	CASSIATSYEQYF
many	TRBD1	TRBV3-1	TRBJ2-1	TGTGCCAGCAGCCAAGATCAGGGGGTGTACAATGAGCAGTTCTTC	CASSQDQGVYNEQFF
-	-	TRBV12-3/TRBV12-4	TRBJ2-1	TGTGCCAGCAGTTTGGTAATGAGTGAGCAGTTCTTC	CASSLVMSEQFF
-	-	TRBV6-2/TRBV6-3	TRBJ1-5	TGTGCCAGCAGTTACTGGGGGGAGGCGGTTCGAGTTGCGGCCCAGCATTTT	CASSYWGEAVRVAAQHF
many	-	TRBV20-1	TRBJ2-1	TGCAGTGCAAGGGGTTTCGGTCAGGGGGCCGGCGGGAGCCCCTACAATGAGCAGTTCTTC	CSARGFGQGAGGSPYNEQFF
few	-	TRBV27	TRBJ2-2	TGTGCCAGCAGTTTAGTGGGAGGCCCCGGGGAGCTGTTTTTT	CASSLVGGPGELFF
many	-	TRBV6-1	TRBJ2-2	TGTGCCAGCAGTGACCCTTGGATCGGGGAGCTGTTTTTT	CASSDPWIGELFF
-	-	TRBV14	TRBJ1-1	TGTGCCAGCAGCCAAGTGGTAGCCAAGGGGATCGGGGCTTTCTTT	CASSQVVAKGIGAFF
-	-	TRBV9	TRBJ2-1	TGTGCCAGCAGCCTTAGCGGAACTCGTGGTAATGGAGACAATGAGCAGTTCTTC	CASSLSGTRGNGDNEQFF
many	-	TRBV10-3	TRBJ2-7	TGTGCCATCAGGACGGAGGTCTCCTACGAGCAGTACTTC	CAIRTEVSYEQYF
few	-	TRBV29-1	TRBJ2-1	TGCAGCGTTGATCTCCCCGACTACAATGAGCAGTTCTTC	CSVDLPDYNEQFF
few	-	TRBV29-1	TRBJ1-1	TGCAGCGTTGCGTCAATGGGCGGCACTGAAGCTTTCTTT	CSVASMGGTEAFF
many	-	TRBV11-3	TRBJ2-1	TGTGCCAGCAGCCCGCAAACTAGGTCTGAGCAGTTCTTC	CASSPQTRSEQFF
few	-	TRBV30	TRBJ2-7	TGTGCCTGGAGTGTACCCAGGGCTTACTACGAGCAGTACTTC	CAWSVPRAYYEQYF
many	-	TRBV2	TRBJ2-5	TGTGCCAGCACCACAGGAATCCAAGAGACCCAGTACTTC	CASTTGIQETQYF
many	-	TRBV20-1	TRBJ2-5	TGCAGTGCTCACCCAGGGAGAGGGGAGGAGACCCAGTACTTC	CSAHPGRGEETQYF
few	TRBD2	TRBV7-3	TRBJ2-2	TGTGCCAGCAGCTTTCAACCCGGCGGGAGGGCCGGCGGGGAGCTGTTTTTT	CASSFQPGGRAGGELFF